The source of this T cell receptor (beta chain) is a study of beta chain features in type 1 diabetes (dated by TCRdb to between 2018 and 2020). Describing the broader study: No differences in mean age, gender distribution, total cell number or subset yield were found between patients and healthy donors. Naive and central memory subsets were obtained from all 30 or so donors, but regulatory and stem cell-like memory subsets were isolated from only 8 patients and roughly eight healthy donors. In the study, TCRB repertoires of sorted circulating CD4+ T cell subsets from recently diagnosed type 1 diabetes patients were compared with those of matched healthy donors. A total of 85 million to 140 million sorted cells were examined across all samples, and the number of cells per subset was strongly correlated with RNA yield.

CDR1 and CDR2 are drawn from the germline V gene (reference sequence): GTSNPN, SVGIG. The CDR3 measures 15 amino acids from cysteine to phenylalanine. The kept DNA is CDR3 alone, 45 bases in frame from the first base. V was cut back by 0 bases and J by 1 base, leaving a gap of 13 bases between them. This clone was seen a handful of times. The antigen it recognizes is unknown. Per-nucleotide qualities are absent, and no much larger clonotype sits a single base away. The paper as a whole reports these results and caveats: Because small numbers of individuals were included in the HLA sub-analyses, any influence of HLA type on TCRB rearrangement was left unresolved. Naive, central memory and regulatory TCRB repertoires appeared to be more alike among patients than among healthy donors. PCR might favor shorter templates, but patient and control samples were amplified and corrected together, so any skew would affect both groups equally. In all four CD4+ subsets, TCRB CDR3 length was moderately but significantly shorter in type 1 diabetes patients. Because cDNA rather than genomic DNA was sequenced, highly expressing activated cells could have been over-represented, although no difference in activation and CD3 levels was found between groups. At VDJ recombination sites, type 1 diabetes patients had fewer insertions and more deleted nucleotides, which implies abnormalities in thymic rearrangement.

The entire isolated RNA was reverse transcribed using the High Capacity cDNA Reverse Transcription Kit, and thus expressed TCRB transcripts were sequenced. Deep immunoSEQ sequencing was applied to naive, central memory and regulatory T cell samples, giving an average of roughly 3.5 million total reads per sample. Sorted cells were lysed in RLT buffer and RNA was extracted with DNase-treated RNeasy Micro or Mini kits, depending on cell number. Each cell subset was processed on its own to prevent cross-contamination, while patient and healthy donor samples were processed together. Using the immunoSEQ multiplex PCR, TCRB sequences were amplified from cDNA into 87-bp fragments spanning the CDR3 region. Sequencing of the amplicons was done on the Illumina HiSeq platform. The published analysis was carried out like this. PCR bias was corrected computationally using synthetic template baselines, and reads within Hamming distance 2 were collapsed, with unmergeable singletons discarded. Reads were aligned to IMGT to assign V, D and J genes, CDR3 length, and insertions or deletions at six rearrangement sites. Within each subset, clonotype counts were normalized to the number of sorted cells before true diversity and Gini coefficients were calculated with the tcR R package. Repertoire sharing was quantified using the overlap coefficient calculated on TCRB nucleotide sequences. Out-of-frame TCRB sequences from naive cells were analyzed to stand in for the pre-selection repertoire. The table comes from immuneACCESS by way of TCRdb, which keeps in-frame sequences with V and J called. Part of the clones is missing from these tables; in studies checked, under half for an unresolved V gene and the rest for unknown reasons. The V and J calls and clone size were taken over from that table, and D and trimming were inferred from the DNA. This sample has hundreds of thousands of clones in its table, and 9% to 10% of those were observed once. Of the sample, 0.03% to 0.035% is held by the ten largest clones.

From each donor, a single peripheral blood sample of approximately 0.11 L on average was drawn into heparinised tubes. A BD FACSAria II was used to sort naive, central memory, regulatory and stem cell-like memory CD4+ T cells with a panel that included CD45RO, CCR7, CD25, CD127, CD95 and CD27. Purity was above 98% for every sorted population. PBMCs were separated immediately by Lymphoprep density gradient centrifugation and were stained directly, without being cultured. Samples were stained and sorted in pairs, with one healthy donor and one patient per experiment, so that batch effects were minimized.

The sequenced material came from naive CD4+ T cells from blood. The cell subset or site label for this specimen denotes: true naive CD4+ T cells. This sequence originates from a woman aged 18-29 years in good health. The chain is encoded by TRBV30 joined to TRBJ2-7; the D gene is perhaps TRBD1, from 6 matching bases. The CDR3 region reads CAWSVKGGVSYEQYF. Here is the DNA: TGTGCCTGGAGTGTGAAAGGGGGAGTATCCTACGAGCAGTACTTC. Reference TRBV30 and TRBJ2-7 proteins supply the regions before and after the CDR3; the full variable domain is: SQTIHQWPATLVQPVGSPLSLECTVEGTSNPNLYWYRQAAGRGLQLLFYSVGIGQISSEVPQNLSASRPQDRQFILSSKKLLLSDSGFYLCAWSVKGGVSYEQYFGPGTRLTVT.